What follows are 5 T cell receptor beta chains derived from one specimen sequenced in a study of T cell repertoires in cytomegalovirus infection. TCRdb recomputed calls from the reads with MiXCR, one row per CDR3 protein. The sample contains 200,000 or so distinct CDR3 sequences, 28% of which appear only once. Sample: PBMCs. All receptors come from a human donor in good health (CMV status not recorded). Some clones in this sample may be carry-over from other donors' samples.

This clonotype was seen many times. This chain joins TRBV6-1 and TRBJ2-1; possibly TRBD1 for D (5 bases). CDR3 size: 13 residues. V dropped 5 bases and J dropped 7 bases, with 12 bases sitting between them. Germline V gene sequence: CDR1 MNHNS, CDR2 SASEGT. The CDR3 nucleotides are TGTGCCAGCAGTCTTTATAGGGGTAATGAGCAGTTCTTC. Translating gives CASSLYRGNEQFF.

There are a few counts of this clonotype. As DNA, the CDR3 is TGTGCCAGCAGCTTACAGGGAGAAGATGAGCAGTTCTTC. Translating it yields CASSLQGEDEQFF. J is TRBJ2-1 and V is TRBV7-2; either TRBD1 or TRBD2 may supply D (5 bases each). In germline, CDR1 is SGHTA, CDR2 FQGNSA. With 2 bases removed from V and 8 bases from J, the gap between germline ends came to 10 bases. The CDR3 is made up of 13 amino acids.

On this clonotype: A read error may produce the germline difference seen at one junction end. The V call is TRBV7-6, the J call TRBJ1-3; the D gene is possibly TRBD1 (6 bases). The germline CDR1 and CDR2 sequences are SGHVS and FNYEAQ. The CDR3 has 15 amino acids. CDR3 DNA: TGTGCTAGCAGCCCAGGACAGTCGGCTGGAAACACCATATATTTT. Amino acid sequence: CASSPGQSAGNTIYF.

This clonotype appeared many times. V is TRBV7-2 and J is TRBJ2-3; D not resolved. The germline V and J ends were trimmed by 5 bases and 5 bases, with 8 bases remaining between them. This CDR3 is 12 amino acids long. Per the germline V gene, CDR1 is SGHTA and CDR2 is FQGNSA. In DNA, the CDR3 is TGTGCCAGCAGCCCCCTGCAAGATACGCAGTATTTT. Its protein product is CASSPLQDTQYF.

J is TRBJ1-1 and V is TRBV19, with a possible D match to TRBD1 (5 bases). The CDR3 extends over 12 amino acids. V lost 3 bases and J lost 8, with 10 bases in between. Germline V gives CDR1 LNHDA, CDR2 SQIVND (reference sequence). The CDR3 coding sequence is TGTGCCAGTAGTATTGGCGACAGAGAAGCTTTCTTT. Residues: CASSIGDREAFF.